A selection of T cell receptor beta chains follows, all from one sample in a study of shared clonotypes between healthy human individuals. Some clones are missing from TCRdb's copy, which holds only in-frame ones; the method was immunoSEQ multiplex PCR. The sample gives millions of clones, 90% to 95% of which show up once; about 0.39% is in the top ten. The sequenced sample consisted of naive CD4+ T cells from PBMCs. These receptors came from a man between 18 and 35 years old in good health. Some clones in this sample may be carry-over from other donors' samples. The CDR3 runs from the conserved cysteine through the conserved F or W. A D gene is named only where the DNA matches it firmly. Some rows have no size entry. The others give once, few or many, or a class for an expanded clone.

>TRBJ2-7|TRBD1|-|TRBV19
CASSINRGRDEQYF
TGTGCCAGTAGTATCAACAGGGGCAGAGACGAGCAGTACTTC
>TRBJ2-5|-|-|TRBV10-1
CASSRDPRETQYF
TGCGCCAGCAGCCGGGACCCGCGGGAGACCCAGTACTTC
>TRBJ2-6|TRBD1|-|TRBV4-1
CASSPGQPYGAGANVLTF
TGCGCCAGCAGCCCGGGACAGCCCTACGGGGCTGGGGCCAACGTCCTGACTTTC
>TRBJ2-1|-|-|TRBV6-5
CASRRPLSGNEQFF
TGTGCCAGCAGGCGGCCATTGTCAGGCAATGAGCAGTTCTTC
>TRBJ2-6|-|-|TRBV4-3
CASSQDWADSGANVLTF
TGCGCCAGCAGCCAAGATTGGGCAGACTCTGGGGCCAACGTCCTGACTTTC
>TRBJ1-5|TRBD1|few|TRBV18
CASSPDRGQPQHF
TGTGCCAGCTCACCGGACAGGGGTCAGCCCCAGCATTTT
>TRBJ1-2|-|-|TRBV4-1
CASSQVGWLKDGYTF
TGCGCCAGCAGCCAAGTTGGATGGTTGAAGGACGGCTACACCTTC
>TRBJ2-3|-|-|TRBV29-1
CSVVRIYRNTDTQYF
TGCAGCGTTGTCCGTATTTACAGGAATACAGATACGCAGTATTTT
>TRBJ2-2|TRBD1|-|TRBV2
CASSVTGTGFTGELFF
TGTGCCAGCAGTGTAACCGGGACAGGGTTCACCGGGGAGCTGTTTTTT
>TRBJ1-1|-|-|TRBV6-5
CASSYHRENTEAFF
TGTGCCAGCAGTTATCACAGGGAGAACACTGAAGCTTTCTTT
>TRBJ2-3|TRBD2|-|TRBV27
CASRQIGTTRGTDTQYF
TGTGCCAGCAGACAAATAGGGACTACTAGAGGCACAGATACGCAGTATTTT
>TRBJ1-1|-|-|TRBV27
CASSPLPRGGLRTEAFF
TGTGCCAGCAGTCCCCTCCCGCGGGGAGGGTTGAGAACTGAAGCTTTCTTT
>TRBJ2-5|TRBD2|-|TRBV5-1
CASSLGTSGKAETQYF
TGCGCCAGCAGCCTCGGGACTAGCGGGAAGGCAGAGACCCAGTACTTC
>TRBJ2-3|-|-|TRBV27
CASSSRGTSTDTQYF
TGTGCCAGCAGTTCCAGAGGGACTAGCACAGATACGCAGTATTTT
>TRBJ1-5|TRBD1|few|TRBV6-1
CASRRTGEVRPQHF
TGTGCCAGCAGGAGAACAGGGGAAGTGAGGCCCCAGCATTTT
>TRBJ2-1|-|-|TRBV18
CASSPPSGGAGEQFF
TGTGCCAGCTCACCACCGTCTGGGGGGGCAGGGGAGCAGTTCTTC
>TRBJ1-1|TRBD1|-|TRBV2
CASSLGQLNTEAFF
TGTGCCAGCAGCCTGGGACAGTTGAACACTGAAGCTTTCTTT
>TRBJ1-2|TRBD1|-|TRBV5-6
CASSSPPGTDNFRGGYTF
TGTGCCAGCAGCTCCCCGCCGGGGACAGATAACTTCCGAGGAGGCTACACCTTC
>TRBJ2-1|TRBD2|-|TRBV7-3
CASSPGTSGANEQFF
TGTGCCAGCAGCCCCGGGACTAGCGGAGCCAATGAGCAGTTCTTC
>TRBJ1-5|-|-|TRBV28
CASRWGNQPQHF
TGTGCCAGCAGATGGGGCAATCAGCCCCAGCATTTT
>TRBJ1-1|-|few|TRBV30
CAWSPGRVDFVNTEAFF
TGTGCCTGGAGTCCAGGCAGGGTGGACTTCGTGAACACTGAAGCTTTCTTT
>TRBJ2-1|TRBD2|-|TRBV19
CASSTTSGRDYNEQFF
TGTGCCAGTAGTACCACTAGCGGGAGGGACTACAATGAGCAGTTCTTC
>TRBJ2-7|-|-|TRBV14
CASSQVDRYEQYF
TGTGCCAGCAGCCAAGTGGACCGCTACGAGCAGTACTTC
>TRBJ2-1|TRBD1|-|TRBV5-4
CASSLRDRGTQDEQFF
TGTGCCAGCAGCTTACGAGACAGGGGGACGCAAGATGAGCAGTTCTTC
>TRBJ2-2|-|-|TRBV27
CASSFEGNTGELFF
TGTGCCAGCAGTTTTGAGGGGAACACCGGGGAGCTGTTTTTT
>TRBJ2-2|-|-|TRBV7-2
CASSQFPAAGELFF
TGTGCCAGCAGCCAATTCCCGGCCGCCGGGGAGCTGTTTTTT
>TRBJ2-7|-|-|TRBV27
CASKYAGIGYEQYF
TGTGCCAGCAAGTACGCGGGGATCGGCTACGAGCAGTACTTC
>TRBJ2-1|-|-|TRBV7-9
CASLYADEQFF
TGTGCCAGCTTGTACGCCGATGAGCAGTTCTTC
>TRBJ2-2|-|-|TRBV28
CASTIRGDANTGELFF
TGTGCCAGCACTATAAGGGGGGACGCGAACACCGGGGAGCTGTTTTTT
>TRBJ2-5|TRBD2|few|TRBV5-1
CASSSLTGGSETQYF
TGCGCCAGCAGCTCCCTAACGGGAGGGAGTGAGACCCAGTACTTC
>TRBJ1-1|-|once|TRBV25-1
CASSDPGGLEAFF
TGTGCCAGCAGTGATCCGGGGGGCCTTGAAGCTTTCTTT
>TRBJ2-7|-|-|TRBV7-2
CASSLARGPYEQYF
TGTGCCAGCAGCTTAGCTCGGGGACCCTACGAGCAGTACTTC
>TRBJ2-3|-|-|TRBV11-2
CASSLGAGKRTDTQYF
TGTGCCAGCAGCTTGGGGGCGGGGAAAAGGACCGATACGCAGTATTTT
>TRBJ1-1|-|once|TRBV7-9
CASSLVGDGTEAFF
TGTGCCAGCAGCTTAGTGGGGGACGGTACTGAAGCTTTCTTT
>TRBJ1-5|-|-|TRBV2
CASSGPSPSSNQPQHF
TGTGCCAGCTCCGGGCCTAGCCCTTCTAGCAATCAGCCCCAGCATTTT
>TRBJ2-7|-|-|TRBV6-5
CASSFRDLAAEQYF
TGTGCCAGCAGCTTCCGGGACCTCGCTGCCGAGCAGTACTTC